These 20 T cell receptor beta chains were all obtained from the same sample, sequenced in a study of cytomegalovirus exposure and HLA in healthy donors. 60 Vbeta and 13 Jbeta primers were used in PCR. Assay used: immunoSEQ multiplex PCR; TCRdb lists only in-frame clones, some missing. Of tens of thousands of clones detected, roughly two fifths appear once; the ten largest clones hold around 2%. The source material was PBMCs. These receptors were taken from a woman aged 50 to 65 in good health and CMV-seronegative.

With respect to this clone: Germline and junction disagree at one end, which may indicate a read error. The chain carries TRBV15 and TRBJ1-1, with D unclear. There are 14 residues in the CDR3. CDR1 and CDR2 (germline): LNHNV, YYDKDF (reference sequence). This CDR3 reads CATSSRRTNAEAFF. The CDR3 nucleotides read TGTGCCACCAGCAGTAGGAGGACGAACGCTGAAGCTTTCTTT.

This clone has a handful of counts. The rearrangement joins TRBV30 to TRBJ2-3; D is ambiguous. The CDR3 length is 11 residues. The ends were cut back, 2 bases at V and 5 bases at J, with 5 bases in the middle. CDR1 is GTSNPN and CDR2 is SVGIG in the germline V gene (reference sequence). DNA of the CDR3: TGTGCCTGGAGTACACGAGATACGCAGTATTTT. It codes for CAWSTRDTQYF.

The rearrangement joins TRBV6-6 to TRBJ2-3; D unresolved. V was shortened by 4 bases and J by 1 base, with 9 bases between the two germline ends. The length of the CDR3 is 14 residues. CDR1 is MNHNY and CDR2 is SVGAGI in the germline V gene (reference sequence). CDR3 coding DNA: TGTGCCAGCAGTTCCGGTACGGGCACAGATACGCAGTATTTT. It codes for CASSSGTGTDTQYF.

The gene calls are TRBV7-6 and TRBJ2-5; TRBD1 matches 11 bases. The CDR3 totals 18 residues. CDR1 and CDR2 (germline): SGHVS, FNYEAQ. Losses at the gene ends were 6 bases for V and 4 bases for J; bases not matched to a gene: 16. Here the CDR3 DNA reads TGTGCCAGCAGACCTAGCCGCGGGTCGGGGACAGGGGGAGAGACCCAGTACTTC. Translating it yields CASRPSRGSGTGGETQYF.

This clone was picked up a small number of times. The rearrangement links TRBV5-1 to TRBJ1-6, with TRBD1 matching over 7 bases. The ends lost 3 bases at V and 0 bases at J; junction bases unmatched: 6. The germline CDR1 and CDR2 sequences are SGHRS and YFSETQ. This CDR3 spans 17 amino acids. CDR3 amino acids: CASSSSQGSSYNSPLHF. The DNA of the CDR3 is TGCGCCAGCAGCTCCTCACAGGGGAGCTCCTATAATTCACCCCTCCACTTT.

The chain is built from TRBV7-8 and TRBJ2-5; 8 bases align to TRBD2. This CDR3 spans 15 amino acids. Trimming took 1 base from V and 4 from J; bases not matched to a gene: 5. The V gene's germline CDR1 is SGHVS and CDR2 FQNEAQ. CDR3: CASSLVGRGGETQYF. The CDR3 coding sequence is TGTGCCAGCAGCTTAGTAGGCCGGGGGGGAGAGACCCAGTACTTC.

The chain carries TRBV13 and TRBJ2-5, with no clear D. CDR3 length: 15 amino acids. Per germline, CDR1 PRHDT and CDR2 FYEKMQ (reference sequence). Between the trimmed V and J ends, which lost 6 bases and 0 bases, there was a span of 14 bases. In nucleotides, the CDR3 is TGTGCCAGCAGACGCAGAGGTACCTACCAAGAGACCCAGTACTTC. Its translation: CASRRRGTYQETQYF.

On this clone itself: The junction does not match germline at one end; this may be a read error. The V gene is TRBV7-9, the J gene TRBJ2-3; 13 bases line up with TRBD2. The CDR3 runs to 17 residues. Germline values: CDR1 SEHNR, CDR2 FQNEAQ (reference sequence). Here the CDR3 DNA reads TGTTCCAGCAGCTTAGGGGGGACTAGCGGGATCCGGGGTACGCAGTATTTT. Translated, it gives CSSSLGGTSGIRGTQYF.

This clone appeared a few times. The gene calls are TRBV30 and TRBJ2-7, with a tentative D call TRBD2 (5 bases). Looked up from germline, CDR1 is GTSNPN and CDR2 is SVGIG (reference sequence). CDR3 size: 13 residues. The V gene lost 2 bases and the J gene lost 3 bases, with 11 bases spanning the gap. For the CDR3, the DNA is TGTGCCTGGAGTCCCCGTCGGGGCTACGAGCAGTACTTC. Its protein is CAWSPRRGYEQYF.

This clone came up a few times. The chain has TRBV5-5 and TRBJ2-5, with TRBD2 matching 15 bases. CDR1 is SGHKS and CDR2 is YYEKEE in the germline V gene (reference sequence). V dropped 3 bases and J dropped 4; count of bases not matched to a gene: 7. This CDR3 comprises 17 residues. Here the CDR3 DNA reads TGTGCCAGCAGCTCAGGACTAGCGGGAGGGATGGGAGAGACCCAGTACTTC. This translates into CASSSGLAGGMGETQYF.

This clone was seen only a few times. This chain links TRBV7-9 with TRBJ1-2; 7 nucleotides agree with TRBD1. The trim removed 0 bases at V and 6 bases at J, leaving 4 bases unmatched. The CDR3 length is 14 residues. Looked up from germline, CDR1 is SEHNR and CDR2 is FQNEAQ (reference sequence). CDR3 in amino acids: CASSLAGTAHGYTF. CDR3 in DNA: TGTGCCAGCAGCTTAGCCGGGACAGCCCATGGCTACACCTTC.

The genes are TRBV7-9 and TRBJ1-5; D might be TRBD1 (6 bases). The CDR3 consists of 14 residues. V lost 5 bases and J 4 bases, leaving 12 bases between the germline ends. From germline, CDR1 is SEHNR and CDR2 FQNEAQ (reference sequence). As DNA, the CDR3 is TGTGCCAGCAGCCCCGGAAGGGGGAATCAGCCCCAGCATTTT. Amino acids: CASSPGRGNQPQHF.

The chain couples TRBV7-8 to TRBJ1-4, with D maybe TRBD1 (6 bases). The CDR3 consists of 12 residues. The germline V and J ends were trimmed by 5 bases and 8 bases, with 9 bases remaining between them. CDR1 SGHVS and CDR2 FQNEAQ come from the germline V gene. DNA for the CDR3: TGTGCCAGCAGCCAGAGGGGGGAAAAACTGTTTTTT. Translated, it gives CASSQRGEKLFF.

This clone was detected a few times. The rearrangement uses TRBV6-1 and TRBJ1-1; possibly TRBD1 for D (6 bases). Germline V gives CDR1 MNHNS, CDR2 SASEGT. The CDR3 length is 14 residues. V lost 7 bases to trimming and J lost 0 bases, with 12 bases between them. The CDR3 spells CASIRDTMNTEAFF. As DNA, the CDR3 is TGTGCCAGCATTAGGGACACCATGAACACTGAAGCTTTCTTT.

The genes are TRBV7-6 and TRBJ2-7; D remains unclear. The V gene lost 0 bases and the J gene lost 6 bases, with 6 bases spanning the gap. The germline gives CDR1 SGHVS, CDR2 FNYEAQ. The CDR3 totals 12 residues. CDR3 sequence: CASSLANGEQYF. CDR3 coding DNA: TGTGCCAGCAGCTTAGCGAACGGCGAGCAGTACTTC. Based on the CDR3 plus reference TRBV7-6 and TRBJ2-7, the full variable domain is GAGVSQSPRYKVTKRGQDVALRCDPISGHVSLYWYRQALGQGPEFLTYFNYEAQQDKSGLPNDRFSAERPEGSISTLTIQRTEQRDSAMYRCASSLANGEQYFGPGTRLTVT.

The chain joins TRBV19 to TRBJ2-6; tentative D call: TRBD1 (6 bases). The CDR3 length is 15 residues. Between the trimmed V and J ends, which lost 5 bases and 2 bases, there was a span of 10 bases. The germline V gene encodes CDR1 LNHDA and CDR2 SQIVND (reference sequence). The CDR3 here is CASSFRGAGANVLTF. The CDR3 nucleotides read TGTGCCAGTAGTTTCAGGGGAGCTGGGGCCAACGTCCTGACTTTC.

V is TRBV5-4 and J is TRBJ2-7; D gene uncertain. V was trimmed by 0 bases and J by 4 bases, leaving 8 bases between them. The V gene's germline CDR1 is SGHNT and CDR2 YYREEE (reference sequence). The CDR3 spans 13 residues. The CDR3 sequence: CASSLGTQYEQYF. The CDR3, as DNA: TGTGCCAGCAGCTTGGGTACACAATACGAGCAGTACTTC.

The rearrangement links TRBV5-4 to TRBJ2-7; the D gene is possibly TRBD2 (6 bases). CDR1 and CDR2 from the germline V gene are SGHNT and YYREEE (reference sequence). Between the trimmed V and J ends, which lost 4 bases and 6 bases, there was a span of 17 bases. This CDR3 region has 14 residues. In nucleotides, the CDR3 is TGTGCCAGCAGCCCAAGCTCGGGGGTGGCCGAGCAGTACTTC. This gives the protein CASSPSSGVAEQYF. The full variable domain, in which reference TRBV5-4 and TRBJ2-7 provide the parts outside the CDR3, is ETGVTQSPTHLIKTRGQQVTLRCSSQSGHNTVSWYQQALGQGPQFIFQYYREEENGRGNFPPRFSGLQFPNYSSELNVNALELDDSALYLCASSPSSGVAEQYFGPGTRLTVT.

This chain links TRBV23-1 with TRBJ1-2, with D hard to call. TRBV23-1 is flagged as an ORF with uncertain function. The CDR3 is 11 residues long. Trimming left V 7 bases short and J 5 bases short, with 8 bases between. The CDR3 region is CASTYKYGYTF. For the CDR3, the DNA is TGCGCCAGCACGTACAAGTATGGCTACACCTTC.

This sequence joins TRBV4-1 and TRBJ1-2; TRBD1 is a possible D gene (6 bases). This CDR3 contains 16 residues. V gave up 1 base and J gave up 3 bases, with 15 bases separating them. CDR1 and CDR2 from the germline V gene are MGHRA and YSYEKL. CDR3 protein: CASSQAFYRVDYGYTF. The CDR3 DNA reads as TGCGCCAGCAGCCAAGCTTTTTACAGGGTAGACTATGGCTACACCTTC.